Detailed here is one TCR beta chain. Clones were sequenced by immunoSEQ multiplex PCR, and TCRdb holds only the in-frame ones, with some missing. The table records about 22,000 clones, around 80% of them present only once. This sample is part of a study of ipilimumab plus nivolumab after autologous stem cell transplantation. Ipilimumab, 1 mg/kg, started 14 to 28 days after autologous transplant. The germline V gene has CDR1 SEHNR and CDR2 FQNEAQ (reference sequence). This CDR3 comprises 14 residues. The J segment lost 8 bases and the V segment lost 5 bases, leaving 7 bases of the junction unmatched. The receptor comes from a male donor with diffuse large B-cell lymphoma. The V gene is TRBV7-9, the J gene TRBJ1-4, with TRBD1 identical over 8 bases. Material: PBMCs, obtained in a trial of ipilimumab plus nivolumab as post-transplant consolidation. The CDR3 protein is CASSRTGIGEKLFF. CDR3 bases: TGTGCCAGCAGCCGGACAGGGATTGGAGAAAAACTGTTTTTT.